This T cell receptor beta chain was obtained from a study of blood T cell repertoires in COVID-19 (dated by TCRdb to about 2020). Regarding the complete study: The collaborator samples originated in the United States, Italy and Spain and spanned the acute and convalescent phases of COVID-19. The prospective study material was composed of cDNA or gDNA derived from T cells, B-cell-depleted T cells, or PBMCs. The samples were drawn from two sources: the first 160 participants of the ongoing ImmuneRACE study, and about 1,300 subjects contributed by 6 global collaborators. Subjects who had been exposed to COVID-19, were actively infected with it, or had recovered from it provided the deeply sampled blood TCRbeta repertoires that made up the dataset. HLA class I and class II types, where available, came from metadata supplied by the sample provider rather than from assay-based typing. The repertoires were released in a freely available public database intended as a resource for research on the immune response to SARS-CoV-2. A de-identified subject ID, COVID-19 status, age in years and sex were almost always included in the sample metadata. The paper's findings and limits, for the study overall: How much clinical and demographic metadata was included differed by source and by participant, and the metadata was provided uncurated.

About this clone: Its antigen has not been determined. Within one base of it there is no much larger clone, and no base qualities were kept.

TCRbeta CDR3 regions were amplified from genomic DNA by means of the immunoSEQ Assay, a bias-controlled multiplex PCR. The published analysis was carried out like this. The number of nucleated cells in each sample was estimated from the amplification of reference gene primers within the assay. To quantify the absolute abundance of each unique TCRbeta CDR3 rearrangement, sequence reads were collapsed and filtered. For each sample, productive Simpson clonality was calculated as the square root of Simpson's diversity index over productive rearrangements. The immuneACCESS repertoire file appears here via TCRdb, limited to in-frame rearrangements. These files lack a portion of the clones; in checked studies, under half of the deficit traces to unresolved V genes, and the cause of the others is not known. The V and J calls and the clone size are those of that table, but D and trimming were determined from the DNA. In all, the sample holds roughly 240,000 clones, and roughly 85% of those were seen once. 5.1% of the sample rests with the top ten.

At one collaborating source in Seattle, patients were enrolled during active infection and were followed longitudinally through the course of disease. Each collaborating institution followed its own protocols to collect whole blood in K2EDTA tubes. For TCRbeta analysis, collaborator samples were shipped as frozen whole blood, as isolated PBMCs, or as DNA extracted from either sample type. The CDR3 has 13 amino acids, counting the end cysteine and phenylalanine. Only the CDR3 region is kept as DNA, spanning 39 bases read in frame from base 1. Trimming at the junction amounts to 3 bases on V and 4 bases on J, and the germline ends lie 12 bases apart. CDR1 and CDR2, per the germline V gene, are SQVTM and ANQGSEA.

This sequence uses TRBV29-1 and TRBJ1-2; the D gene identity is not certain. The TCR comes from a man aged 45-65 years with COVID-19, enrolled during active disease. The source material was peripheral blood. The sequenced DNA: TGCAGCGTTGATCTTCTCGGTGGCTATGGCTACACCTTC. Its protein is CSVDLLGGYGYTF.